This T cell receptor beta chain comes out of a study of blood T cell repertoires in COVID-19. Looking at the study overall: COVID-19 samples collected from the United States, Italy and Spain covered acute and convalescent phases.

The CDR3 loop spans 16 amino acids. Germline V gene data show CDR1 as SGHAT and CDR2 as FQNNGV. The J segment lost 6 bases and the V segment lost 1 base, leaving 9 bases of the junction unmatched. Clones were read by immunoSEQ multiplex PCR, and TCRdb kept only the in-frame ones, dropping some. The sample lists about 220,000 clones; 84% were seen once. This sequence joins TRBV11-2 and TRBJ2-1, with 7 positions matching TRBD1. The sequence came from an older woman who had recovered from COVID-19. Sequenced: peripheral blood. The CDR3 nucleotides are TGTGCCAGCAGCTTAGTATCCAGAAGGGGGCCCAATGAGCAGTTCTTC. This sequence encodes CASSLVSRRGPNEQFF.